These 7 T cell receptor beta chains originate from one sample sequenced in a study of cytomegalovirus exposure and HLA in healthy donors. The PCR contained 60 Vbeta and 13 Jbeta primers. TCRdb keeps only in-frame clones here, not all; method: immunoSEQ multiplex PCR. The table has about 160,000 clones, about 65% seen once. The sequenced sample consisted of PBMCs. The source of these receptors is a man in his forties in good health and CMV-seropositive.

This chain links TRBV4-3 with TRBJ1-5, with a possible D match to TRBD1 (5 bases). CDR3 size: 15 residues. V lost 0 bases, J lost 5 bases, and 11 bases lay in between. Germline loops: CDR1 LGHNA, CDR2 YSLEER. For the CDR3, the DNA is TGCGCCAGCAGCCAAGACCCAGGGTTAGATCAGCCCCAGCATTTT. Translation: CASSQDPGLDQPQHF.

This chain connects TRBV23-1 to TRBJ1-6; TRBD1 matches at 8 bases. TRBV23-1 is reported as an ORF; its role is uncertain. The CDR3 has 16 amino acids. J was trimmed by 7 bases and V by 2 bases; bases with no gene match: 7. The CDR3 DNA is TGCGCCAGCAGTCAACGGACAGGGAACTGGAATTCACCCCTCCACTTT. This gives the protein CASSQRTGNWNSPLHF.

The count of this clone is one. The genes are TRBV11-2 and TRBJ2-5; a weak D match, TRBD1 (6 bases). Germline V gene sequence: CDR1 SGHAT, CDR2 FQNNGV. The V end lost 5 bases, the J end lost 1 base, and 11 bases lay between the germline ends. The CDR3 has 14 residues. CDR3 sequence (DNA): TGTGCCAGCAGCCTGGAAGGGGGCCAAGAGACCCAGTACTTC. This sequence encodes CASSLEGGQETQYF. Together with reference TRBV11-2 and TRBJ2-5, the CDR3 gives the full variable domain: EAGVAQSPRYKIIEKRQSVAFWCNPISGHATLYWYQQILGQGPKLLIQFQNNGVVDDSQLPKDRFSAERLKGVDSTLKIQPAKLEDSAVYLCASSLEGGQETQYFGPGTRLLVL.

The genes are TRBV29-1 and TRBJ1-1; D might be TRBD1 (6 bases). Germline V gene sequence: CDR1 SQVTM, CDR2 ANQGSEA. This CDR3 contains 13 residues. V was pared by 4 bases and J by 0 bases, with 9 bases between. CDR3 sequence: CSVVQGMNTEAFF. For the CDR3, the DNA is TGCAGCGTTGTACAGGGAATGAACACTGAAGCTTTCTTT.

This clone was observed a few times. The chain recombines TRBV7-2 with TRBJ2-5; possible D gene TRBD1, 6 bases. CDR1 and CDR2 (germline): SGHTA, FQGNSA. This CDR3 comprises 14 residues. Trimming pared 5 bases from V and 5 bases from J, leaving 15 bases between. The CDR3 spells CASSRGGPPETQYF. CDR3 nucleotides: TGTGCCAGCAGCCGAGGGGGTCCCCCGGAGACCCAGTACTTC.

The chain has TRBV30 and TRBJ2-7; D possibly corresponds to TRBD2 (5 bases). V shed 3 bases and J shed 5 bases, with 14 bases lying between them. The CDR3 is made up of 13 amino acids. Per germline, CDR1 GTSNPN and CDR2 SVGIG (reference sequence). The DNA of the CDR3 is TGTGCCTGGAGCCATGGGAGTGTTCACGAGCAGTACTTC. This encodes CAWSHGSVHEQYF.

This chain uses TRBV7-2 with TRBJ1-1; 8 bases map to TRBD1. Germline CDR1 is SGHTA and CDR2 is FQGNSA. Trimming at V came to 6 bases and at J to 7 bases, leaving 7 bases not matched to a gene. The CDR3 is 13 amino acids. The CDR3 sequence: CASSSQGAIEAFF. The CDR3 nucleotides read TGTGCCAGCAGTTCCCAGGGGGCGATTGAAGCTTTCTTT. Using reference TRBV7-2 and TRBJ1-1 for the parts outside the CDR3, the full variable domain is GAGVSQSPSNKVTEKGKDVELRCDPISGHTALYWYRQSLGQGLEFLIYFQGNSAPDKSGLPSDRFSAERTGGSVSTLTIQRTQQEDSAVYLCASSSQGAIEAFFGQGTRLTVV.